This T cell receptor (beta chain) originates from a study of Graves' ophthalmopathy and Graves' hyperthyroidism. About this clonotype itself: Its specificity is unknown. A read error may produce the germline difference seen at one junction end.

Study-wide findings and caveats: Most thyroid clonotypes with frequency above 0.001 were detected in blood too.

The germline V gene encodes CDR1 SGHTA and CDR2 FQGNSA. The CDR3 is 15 amino acids. Amplification of TCR beta CDR3 regions used RNA transcripts. HTBI-primed RT-PCR formed the first round, and a multiplex PCR formed the second. Via MiXCR, TCRdb re-called the multiplex PCR reads, giving one row per CDR3 protein. The sample lists about 1.1 million distinct CDR3 sequences; around a third were seen once. The rearrangement uses TRBV7-2 and TRBJ2-5; tentatively, D is TRBD1 (7 bases). The sequenced sample consisted of peripheral blood or thyroid tissue (not recorded which). The receptor's source is an adult man with Graves' hyperthyroidism. CDR3 bases: TGCGCCAGCAGCCAACAGGCAGGGGGTCGGGAGACCCAGCACTTC. It encodes CASSQQAGGRETQHF.